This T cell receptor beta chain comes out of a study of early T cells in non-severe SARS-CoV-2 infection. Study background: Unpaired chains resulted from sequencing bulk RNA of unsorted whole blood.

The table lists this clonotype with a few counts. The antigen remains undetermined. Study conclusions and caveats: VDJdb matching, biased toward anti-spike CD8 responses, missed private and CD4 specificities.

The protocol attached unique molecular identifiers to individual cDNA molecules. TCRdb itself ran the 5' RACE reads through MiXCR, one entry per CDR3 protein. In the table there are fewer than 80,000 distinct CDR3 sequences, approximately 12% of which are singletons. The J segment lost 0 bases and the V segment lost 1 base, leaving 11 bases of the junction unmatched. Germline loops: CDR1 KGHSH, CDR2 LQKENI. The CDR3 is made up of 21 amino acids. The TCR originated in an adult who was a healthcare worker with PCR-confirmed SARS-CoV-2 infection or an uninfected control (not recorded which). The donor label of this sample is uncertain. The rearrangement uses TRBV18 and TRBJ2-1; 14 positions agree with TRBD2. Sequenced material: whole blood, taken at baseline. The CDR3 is CASSPRLTTSGGVSSYNEQFF. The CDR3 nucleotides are TGTGCCAGCTCACCACGGCTTACGACTAGCGGGGGGGTGAGCTCCTACAATGAGCAGTTCTTC.